This record looks at one T cell receptor (beta chain) sequence and its context. Authors' data handling: Amplification of reference gene primers provided the estimated nucleated cell counts. Sequencing was performed with immunoSEQ multiplex PCR; in TCRdb, only in-frame clones are kept and a portion is missing. For V, J and clone size, that table is used; D and trimming come from the DNA. The sample includes a few hundred thousand clones, about nine tenths of them seen just once. This specimen belongs to a study of blood T cell repertoires in COVID-19. The CDR3 covers 13 residues. The germline V gene encodes CDR1 SGHRS and CDR2 YFSETQ. Trimming took 6 bases from V and 3 from J, leaving 12 bases between them.

This clonotype originated in a woman in her twenties or thirties with active or convalescent COVID-19. J is TRBJ1-1 and V is TRBV5-1, with D tentatively TRBD1 (5 bases). Sequences were obtained from peripheral blood. The CDR3 is CASNQGTDTEAFF. The DNA for the CDR3 is TGCGCCAGCAACCAGGGTACGGACACTGAAGCTTTCTTT.